Listed here are 10 T cell receptor beta chains from one sample, sequenced in a study of T cells in women clearing cervical HPV infection. TCRdb's table, derived via immunoSEQ multiplex PCR, lists solely in-frame clones and lacks some. The sample includes 25,000 to 35,000 clones. What was sequenced was blood buffy coat. These receptors were taken from a woman between 18 and 69 years old with a cervical HPV16 infection that either progressed to CIN3+ or cleared (not recorded which).

A remark on this clone: A read error may produce the germline difference seen at one junction end. Read data end 3 residues before the CDR3 end; the end is taken from the germline J gene. This sample also contains other DNA sequences that code for the same CDR3. The chain uses TRBV7-9 and TRBJ1-3, with D maybe TRBD1 (5 bases). Per the germline V gene, CDR1 is SEHNR and CDR2 is FQNEAQ (reference sequence). CDR3 length equals 13 residues. CDR3 loop: CARAGNPGNTIYF. CDR3 DNA, as far as it was read: TGTGCCAGAGCAGGGAACCCTGGAAACACG.

Concerning this clone: The CDR3 goes on 3 residues after the read ends, and that part is filled in from the germline J gene. V is TRBV30 and J is TRBJ2-2; 8 bases agree with TRBD1. Germline loops: CDR1 GTSNPN, CDR2 SVGIG (reference sequence). The CDR3 extends over 17 amino acids. CDR3 DNA, as far as it was read: TGTGCCTGGAGTGTCAGACAGGGGATATCTGGGGCCAACGTG. Amino acids: CAWSVRQGISGANV. The entire CDR3 reads CAWSVRQGISGANVLFF.

In regard to this clone: The CDR3 is cut off 3 residues early in the read; its end comes from the germline J gene. The chain combines TRBV7-6 with TRBJ2-2, with D perhaps matching TRBD1 or TRBD2 (6 bases each). The CDR3 loop spans 16 amino acids. Per the germline V gene, CDR1 is SGHVS and CDR2 is FNYEAQ. The part of the CDR3 DNA that was read is TGTGCCAGCAGCTTAGGTGGAGGGGGAGGTAATGAAAAG. This encodes CASSLGGGGGNEK. The entire CDR3 is CASSLGGGGGNEKLFF.

Note on this clone: The sequenced fragment ends 3 residues before the CDR3 boundary, so the rest is inferred from the germline J gene. V gene TRBV12-3 or TRBV12-4 combines with J gene TRBJ1-1; possibly TRBD1 for D (5 bases). The CDR3 runs to 13 residues. V gave up 5 bases and J gave up 0 bases, with 7 bases separating them. Here the CDR3 reads CASSLDMNTEAFF. The DNA read from the CDR3 is TGTGCCAGCAGTCTGGACATGAACACTGAA.

Turning to this clone: The read stops 3 residues short of the end of the CDR3; the missing end is completed from the germline J gene. The rearrangement joins TRBV30 to TRBJ2-3, with D possibly TRBD2 on 6 matching bases. CDR1 is GTSNPN, CDR2 SVGIG, per germline (reference sequence). The CDR3 totals 14 residues. The CDR3 sequence: CAWARLQFGEAQYF. The CDR3 bases that were read are TGTGCCTGGGCACGTCTCCAATTCGGGGAGGCG.

As regards this clone: The read stops 3 residues short of the end of the CDR3; the missing end is completed from the germline J gene. This rearrangement joins TRBV19 to TRBJ1-1; maybe TRBD1 (6 bases). The V end was cut by 2 bases, the J end by 3 bases, with 10 bases between. The germline CDR1 and CDR2 sequences are LNHDA and SQIVND (reference sequence). The CDR3 sequence is 14 residues long. The sequenced part of the CDR3 DNA is TGTGCCAGTAGTATAACAGGGAGGGACACTGAA. This codes for CASSITGRDTE. The whole CDR3 sequence reads CASSITGRDTEAFF.

Details on this clone: Other nucleotide sequences from this sample produce the same CDR3. The CDR3 loop reads CASSPPGQGGEKLFF. The part of the CDR3 DNA that was read is TGTGCCAGCTCACCCCCGGGACAGGGAGGAGAAAAG. The genes are TRBV18 and TRBJ2-2; 9 bases line up with TRBD1. The sequenced fragment ends 3 residues before the CDR3 boundary, so the rest is inferred from the germline J gene. Germline CDR1 is KGHSH and CDR2 is LQKENI. CDR3 length equals 15 residues.

As to this clone: The CDR3 extends 3 residues past the end of the read, so its final part is completed from the germline J gene. The V gene is TRBV5-6, the J gene TRBJ2-1; no clear D gene. The CDR3 is 15 amino acids. V was pared by 2 bases and J by 0 bases, with 9 bases between. Per the germline V gene, CDR1 is SGHDT and CDR2 is YYEEEE. The covered CDR3 bases are TGTGCCAGCAGCTTTGAGTTTAGCTCCTACAATGAG. This codes for CASSFEFSSYNE. In full, the CDR3 is CASSFEFSSYNEQFF.

Details on this clone: The read falls 3 residues short of the CDR3 end, and the missing part is taken from the germline J gene. The chain recombines TRBV2 with TRBJ2-1, with 10 bases identical to TRBD2. The CDR3 covers 16 residues. CDR1 is SNHLY and CDR2 is FYNNEI in the germline V gene. V lost 3 bases and J lost 5; bases outside the gene matches: 7. CDR3 in amino acids: CASSDWASGSHNEQFF. CDR3 DNA, as far as it was read: TGTGCCAGCAGTGATTGGGCTAGCGGGAGCCACAATGAG.

On this clone itself: The read comes to an end 3 residues before the CDR3 does, leaving the germline J gene to fill in the end. The chain combines TRBV28 with TRBJ2-2, with TRBD1 identical over 12 bases. The CDR3 extends over 15 amino acids. Germline CDR1 MDHEN, CDR2 SYDVKM. V was clipped by 5 bases and J by 9 bases; unmatched bases: 7. CDR3 sequence: CASSTLGTGGRELFF. The sequenced CDR3 bases are TGTGCCAGCAGTACACTCGGGACAGGGGGCCGGGAG.